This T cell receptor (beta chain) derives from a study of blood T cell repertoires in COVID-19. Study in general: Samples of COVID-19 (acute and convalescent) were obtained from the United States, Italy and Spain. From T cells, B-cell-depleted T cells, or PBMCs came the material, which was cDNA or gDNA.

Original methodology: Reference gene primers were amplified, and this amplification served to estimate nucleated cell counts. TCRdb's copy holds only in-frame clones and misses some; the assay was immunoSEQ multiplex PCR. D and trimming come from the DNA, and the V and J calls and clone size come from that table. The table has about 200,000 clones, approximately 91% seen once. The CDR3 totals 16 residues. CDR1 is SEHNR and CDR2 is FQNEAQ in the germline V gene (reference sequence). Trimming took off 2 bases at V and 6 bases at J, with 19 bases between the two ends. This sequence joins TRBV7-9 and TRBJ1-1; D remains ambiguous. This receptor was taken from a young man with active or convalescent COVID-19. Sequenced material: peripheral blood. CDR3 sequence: CASSLREGTEGPEAFF. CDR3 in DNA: TGTGCCAGCAGCTTAAGAGAGGGAACAGAGGGCCCTGAAGCTTTCTTT.